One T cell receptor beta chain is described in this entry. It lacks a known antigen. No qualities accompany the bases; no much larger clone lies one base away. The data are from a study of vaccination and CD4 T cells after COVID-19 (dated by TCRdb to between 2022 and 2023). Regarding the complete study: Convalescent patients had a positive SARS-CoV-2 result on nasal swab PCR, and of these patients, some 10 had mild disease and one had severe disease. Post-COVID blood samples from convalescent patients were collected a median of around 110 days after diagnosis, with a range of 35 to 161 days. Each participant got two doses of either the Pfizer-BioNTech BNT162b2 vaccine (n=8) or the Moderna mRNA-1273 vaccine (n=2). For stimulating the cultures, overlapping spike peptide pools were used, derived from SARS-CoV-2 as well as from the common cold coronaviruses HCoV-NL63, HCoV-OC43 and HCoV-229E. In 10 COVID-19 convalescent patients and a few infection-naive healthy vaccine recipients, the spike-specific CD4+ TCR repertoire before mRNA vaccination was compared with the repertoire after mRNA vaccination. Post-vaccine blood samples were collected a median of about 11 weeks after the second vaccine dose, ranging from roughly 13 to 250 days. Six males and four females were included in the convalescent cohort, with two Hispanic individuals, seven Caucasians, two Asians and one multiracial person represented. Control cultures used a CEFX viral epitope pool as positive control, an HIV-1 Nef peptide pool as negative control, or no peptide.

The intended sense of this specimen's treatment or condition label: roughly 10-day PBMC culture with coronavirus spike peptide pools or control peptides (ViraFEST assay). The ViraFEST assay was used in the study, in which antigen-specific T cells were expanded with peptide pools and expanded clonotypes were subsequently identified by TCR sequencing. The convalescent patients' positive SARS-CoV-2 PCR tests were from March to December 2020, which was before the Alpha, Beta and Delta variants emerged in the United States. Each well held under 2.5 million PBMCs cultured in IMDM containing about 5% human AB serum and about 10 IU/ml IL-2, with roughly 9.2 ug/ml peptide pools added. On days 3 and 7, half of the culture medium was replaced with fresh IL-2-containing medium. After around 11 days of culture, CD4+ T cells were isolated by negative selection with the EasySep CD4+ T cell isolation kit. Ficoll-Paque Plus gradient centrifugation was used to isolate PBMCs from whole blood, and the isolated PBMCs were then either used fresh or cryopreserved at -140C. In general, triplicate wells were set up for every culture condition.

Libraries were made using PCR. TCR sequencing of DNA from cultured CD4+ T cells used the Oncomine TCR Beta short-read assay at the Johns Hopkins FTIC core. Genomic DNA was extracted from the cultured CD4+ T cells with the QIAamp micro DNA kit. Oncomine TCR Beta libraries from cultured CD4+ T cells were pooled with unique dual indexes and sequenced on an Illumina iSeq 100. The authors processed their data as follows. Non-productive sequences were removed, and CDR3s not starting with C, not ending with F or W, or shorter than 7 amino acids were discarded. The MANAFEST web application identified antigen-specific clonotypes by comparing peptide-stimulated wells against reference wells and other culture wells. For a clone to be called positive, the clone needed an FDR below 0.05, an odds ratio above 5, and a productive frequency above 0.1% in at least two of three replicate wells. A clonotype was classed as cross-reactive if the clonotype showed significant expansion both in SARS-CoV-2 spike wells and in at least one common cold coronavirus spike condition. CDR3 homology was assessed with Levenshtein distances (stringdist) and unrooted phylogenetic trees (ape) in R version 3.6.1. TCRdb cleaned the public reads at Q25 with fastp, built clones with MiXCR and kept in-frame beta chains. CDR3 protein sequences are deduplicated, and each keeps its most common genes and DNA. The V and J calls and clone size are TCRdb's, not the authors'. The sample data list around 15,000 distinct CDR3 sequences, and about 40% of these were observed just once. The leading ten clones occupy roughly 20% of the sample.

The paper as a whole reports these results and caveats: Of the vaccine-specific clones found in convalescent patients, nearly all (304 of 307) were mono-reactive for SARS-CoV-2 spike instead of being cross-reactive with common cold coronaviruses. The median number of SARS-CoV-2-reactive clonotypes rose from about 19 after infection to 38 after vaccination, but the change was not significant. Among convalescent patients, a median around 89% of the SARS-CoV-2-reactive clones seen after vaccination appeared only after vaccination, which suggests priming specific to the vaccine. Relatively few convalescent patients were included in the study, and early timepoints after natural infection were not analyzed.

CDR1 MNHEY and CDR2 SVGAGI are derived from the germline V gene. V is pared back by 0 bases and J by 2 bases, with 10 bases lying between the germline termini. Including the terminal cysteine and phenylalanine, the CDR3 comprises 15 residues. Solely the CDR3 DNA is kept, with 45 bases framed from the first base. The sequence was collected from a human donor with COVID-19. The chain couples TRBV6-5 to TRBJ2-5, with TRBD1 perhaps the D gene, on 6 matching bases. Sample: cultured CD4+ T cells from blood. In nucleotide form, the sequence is TGTGCCAGCAGTTACTCGCAGGGGCGGCAAGAGACCCAGTACTTC. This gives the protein CASSYSQGRQETQYF.